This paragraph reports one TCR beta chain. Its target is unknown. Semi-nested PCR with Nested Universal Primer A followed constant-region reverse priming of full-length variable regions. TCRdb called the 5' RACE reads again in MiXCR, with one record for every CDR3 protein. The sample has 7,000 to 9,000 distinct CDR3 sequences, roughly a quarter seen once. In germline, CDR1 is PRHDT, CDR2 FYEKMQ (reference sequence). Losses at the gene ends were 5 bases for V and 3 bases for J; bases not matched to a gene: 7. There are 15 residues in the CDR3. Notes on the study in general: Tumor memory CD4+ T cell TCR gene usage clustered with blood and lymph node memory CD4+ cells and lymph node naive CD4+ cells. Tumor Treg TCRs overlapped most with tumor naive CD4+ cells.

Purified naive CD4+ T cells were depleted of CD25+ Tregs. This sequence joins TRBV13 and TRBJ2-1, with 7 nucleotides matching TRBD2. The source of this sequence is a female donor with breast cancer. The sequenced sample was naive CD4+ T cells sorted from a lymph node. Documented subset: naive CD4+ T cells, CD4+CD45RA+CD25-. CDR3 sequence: CASSEAGVGYNEQFF. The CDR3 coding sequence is TGTGCCAGCAGCGAGGCGGGAGTAGGCTACAATGAGCAGTTCTTC.